This section outlines one T cell receptor (beta chain) sequence together with its context. Source study methods: By means of reference gene primer amplification, nucleated cell counts were estimated. The table came from immunoSEQ multiplex PCR; TCRdb's copy has only in-frame clones and leaves some out. Clone size and V and J calls were adopted from that table, with D and trimming inferred from the DNA. The sample shows about 240,000 clones, approximately 80% of them seen only once. The sample is drawn from a study of blood T cell repertoires in COVID-19. The overall study: Researchers got acute and convalescent COVID-19 samples from the United States, Italy and Spain. Sources were T cells, B-cell-depleted T cells, or PBMCs; the material itself was cDNA or gDNA.

With 10 bases removed from V and 0 bases from J, the gap between germline ends came to 10 bases. The CDR3 is 13 amino acids. This receptor was obtained from a woman of 80 years or more with acute or convalescent COVID-19. The chain uses TRBV12-3 or TRBV12-4 and TRBJ1-5; D call uncertain. The sample consisted of peripheral blood. The CDR3 protein is CATSEFSNQPQHF. CDR3 in DNA: TGTGCCACAAGTGAGTTTAGCAATCAGCCCCAGCATTTT.